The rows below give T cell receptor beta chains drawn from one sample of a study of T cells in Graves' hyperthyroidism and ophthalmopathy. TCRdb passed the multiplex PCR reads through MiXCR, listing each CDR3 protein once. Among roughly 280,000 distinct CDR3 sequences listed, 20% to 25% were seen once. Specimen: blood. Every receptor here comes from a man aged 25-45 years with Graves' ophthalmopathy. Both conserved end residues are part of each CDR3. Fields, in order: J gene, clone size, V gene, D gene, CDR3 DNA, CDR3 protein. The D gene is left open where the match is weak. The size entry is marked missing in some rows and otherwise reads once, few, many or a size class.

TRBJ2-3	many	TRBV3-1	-	TGTGCCAGCAGCCAAGATGGACGGGATACGCAGTATTTT	CASSQDGRDTQYF
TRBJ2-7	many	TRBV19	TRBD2	TGTGCCAGTAGTATTTCGGGACTAGCGGGGCACTACGAGCAGTACTTC	CASSISGLAGHYEQYF
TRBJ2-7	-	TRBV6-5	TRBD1	TGTGCCAGCAGTTCGGGACAGGGGGACCGGGAGCAGTACTTC	CASSSGQGDREQYF
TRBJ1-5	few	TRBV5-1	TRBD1	TGCGCCAGCAGCTTGGATTCAGGGGGCGTCAATCAGCCCCAGCATTTT	CASSLDSGGVNQPQHF
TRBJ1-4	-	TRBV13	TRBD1	TGTGCCAGCAGCAGAAGGGACAGAGAAAAACTGTTTTTT	CASSRRDREKLFF
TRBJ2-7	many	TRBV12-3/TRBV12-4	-	TGTGCCAGCAGCCGGGACACCCTCTCCTACGAGCAGTACTTC	CASSRDTLSYEQYF
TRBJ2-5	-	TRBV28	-	TGTGCCAGCAGTTTAGTCGAAAAGACCCAGTACTTC	CASSLVEKTQYF
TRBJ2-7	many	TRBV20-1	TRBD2	TGCAGTGTTGCCGGGGGGGCCTCCTACGAGCAGTACTTC	CSVAGGASYEQYF
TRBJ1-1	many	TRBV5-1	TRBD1	TGCGCCAGCAGACTGGGACAGGTGAGAAGTAGGGACACTGAAGCTTTCTTT	CASRLGQVRSRDTEAFF
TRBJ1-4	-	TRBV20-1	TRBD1	TGCAGTTCGATACCAGGGGGGTTAGGCGAAAAACTGTTTTTT	CSSIPGGLGEKLFF
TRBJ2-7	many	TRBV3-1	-	TGTGCCAGCAGCCAAGATATCGGGTCCCTTAACTACGAGCAGTACTTC	CASSQDIGSLNYEQYF
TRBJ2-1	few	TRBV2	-	TGTGCCAGCAGTGAGGATAGGATGAGCTCCTACAATGAGCAGTTCTTC	CASSEDRMSSYNEQFF
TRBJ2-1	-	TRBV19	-	TGTGCCAGTAGTATAACCTCGGCCGGGGGACACGAGCAGTTCTTC	CASSITSAGGHEQFF
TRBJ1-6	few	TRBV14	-	TGTGCCAGCAGCCAAGATCGATGGCAGGGTCAAGCCCTCCACTTT	CASSQDRWQGQALHF
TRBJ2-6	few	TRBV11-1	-	TGTGCCAGCAGCCCTAGGACGACTGGGGCCAACGTCCTGACTTTC	CASSPRTTGANVLTF
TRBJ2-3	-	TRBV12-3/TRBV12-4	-	TGTGCCAGCAGTTCCGGGACCCGGGGAATCGGTACGCAGTATTTT	CASSSGTRGIGTQYF
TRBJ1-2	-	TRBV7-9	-	TGTGCCAGCAGCGCCGGACAGTTCTCGGTTGGCTACACCTTC	CASSAGQFSVGYTF
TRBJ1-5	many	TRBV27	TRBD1	TGTGCCAGCAGTTTATACGGGACAGCTTCACATAGCAATCAGCCCCAGCATTTT	CASSLYGTASHSNQPQHF
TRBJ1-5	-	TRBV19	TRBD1	TGTGCCAGTAGTATAGCGACAGGGGTGAGCAATCAGCCCCAGCATTTT	CASSIATGVSNQPQHF
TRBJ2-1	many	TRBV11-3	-	TGTGCCAGCAGCTTAACAGGCTCCTACAATGAGCAGTTCTTC	CASSLTGSYNEQFF
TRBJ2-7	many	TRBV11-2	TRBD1	TGTGCCAGCAGCCTAAGACAGGGAGTCGGCGAGCAGTACTTC	CASSLRQGVGEQYF
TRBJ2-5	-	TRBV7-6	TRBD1	TGTGCCAGCAGCTCCTTGACAGGGAGTATTGAGACCCAGTACTTC	CASSSLTGSIETQYF
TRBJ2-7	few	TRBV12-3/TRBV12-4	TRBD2	TGTGCCAGCAGTCGTAGCGGGAACACCTACGAGCAGTACTTC	CASSRSGNTYEQYF
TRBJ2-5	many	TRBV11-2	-	TGTGCCAGCAGCTTAGAAGGGTTCCTGAAGTACTTC	CASSLEGFLKYF
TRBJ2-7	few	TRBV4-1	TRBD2	TGCGCCAGCAGCCAAGAAGGAAGGGCAGCGGGAGGGTCCTACGAGCAGTACTTC	CASSQEGRAAGGSYEQYF
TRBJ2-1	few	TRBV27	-	TGTGCCAGCAGTACCACATACAATGAGCAGTTCTTC	CASSTTYNEQFF
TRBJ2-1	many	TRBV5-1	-	TGCGCCAGCAGCTTATCCGGGGGATACAATGAGCAGTTCTTC	CASSLSGGYNEQFF
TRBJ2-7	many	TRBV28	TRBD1	TGTGCCAGCAGTTTACGGGACAGGGCGCACGAGCAGTACTTC	CASSLRDRAHEQYF
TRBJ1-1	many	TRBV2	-	TGTGCCAGCAGTCGACAGCTGAACACTGAAGCTTTCTTT	CASSRQLNTEAFF
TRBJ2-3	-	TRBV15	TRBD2	TGTGCCACCAGCGATTCGACTAGCGGGAGGCCTCATACGCAGTATTTT	CATSDSTSGRPHTQYF
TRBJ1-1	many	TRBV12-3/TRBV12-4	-	TGTGCCAGCAGGTACAGCCACCGCGGGAACACTGAAGCTTTCTTT	CASRYSHRGNTEAFF
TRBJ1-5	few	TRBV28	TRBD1	TGTGCCAGCAGCCCGGACAGGGGAGTAAGCAATCAGCCCCAGCATTTT	CASSPDRGVSNQPQHF
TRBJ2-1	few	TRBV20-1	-	TGCAGTGCTAGAGATCCCCGGGGGACCCTACCCTACAATGAGCAGTTCTTC	CSARDPRGTLPYNEQFF
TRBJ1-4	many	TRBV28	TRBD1	TGTGCCAGCAGTTTAAACCCAACAGGGGAGGATGAAAAACTGTTTTTT	CASSLNPTGEDEKLFF
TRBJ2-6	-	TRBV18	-	TGTGCCAGCTCACCGTTGTCTAGCGGGGCCAACGTCCTGACTTTC	CASSPLSSGANVLTF
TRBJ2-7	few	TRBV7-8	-	TGTGCCAGCACTATGAGGGATTGGACCTACGAGCAGTACTTC	CASTMRDWTYEQYF
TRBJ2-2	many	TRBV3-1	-	TGTGCCAGCAGCCAGGGGGGGAACACCGGGGAGCTGTTTTTT	CASSQGGNTGELFF
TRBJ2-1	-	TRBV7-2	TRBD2	TGTGCCAGCAGCTTAGTTCGGCTAGCGGGTTACAATGAGCAGTTCTTC	CASSLVRLAGYNEQFF
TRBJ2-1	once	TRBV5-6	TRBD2	TGTGCCAGCAGCACCGGACTAGGGGCCCTTGGGGAGCAGTTCTTC	CASSTGLGALGEQFF
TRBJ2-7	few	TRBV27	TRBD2	TGTGCCAGCAGTAAACGGACTAGCGGCAACTACGAGCAGTACTTC	CASSKRTSGNYEQYF
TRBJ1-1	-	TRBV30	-	TGTGCCTGGACTAAAGGGTCGAGGACTGAAGCTTTCTTT	CAWTKGSRTEAFF
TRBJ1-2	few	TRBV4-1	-	TGCGCCAGCAGCCAAGACGGGATAAACTATGGCTACACCTTC	CASSQDGINYGYTF